Below are 14 T cell receptor beta chains sequenced from a single sample in a study of T cells in Graves' hyperthyroidism and ophthalmopathy. RNA transcripts were the template for amplifying TCR beta CDR3 regions. The HTBI primer set served for first-round RT-PCR of the TCR CDR3. TCRdb redid the calling of the multiplex PCR reads with MiXCR, one entry per CDR3 protein. The sample consists of about 260,000 distinct CDR3 sequences, about 17% of them appearing once. Sequenced sample: blood. These receptors came from a woman aged 18-29 years with Graves' ophthalmopathy.

The chain couples TRBV4-2 to TRBJ1-5, with a tentative D call TRBD1 (6 bases). Trimming left V 0 bases short and J 7 bases short, with 16 bases between. CDR1 is LGHNA and CDR2 is YNFKEQ in the germline V gene. The CDR3 contains 16 residues. CDR3 loop: CASSQDLFRGGQPQHF. Here the CDR3 DNA reads TGTGCCAGCAGCCAAGACCTCTTCAGGGGTGGGCAGCCCCAGCATTTT.

This clonotype has ten or more counts. A much larger clone differs by one base, so this may be a read error. J is TRBJ2-1 and V is TRBV5-6; 12 positions match TRBD2. The germline CDR1 and CDR2 sequences are SGHDT and YYEEEE. The length of the CDR3 is 16 residues. The V segment lost 4 bases and the J segment 0 bases; nucleotides outside the gene matches: 2. CDR3 sequence (DNA): TGTGCCAGCAGCCCGACTAGCGGGAGCTCCTACAATGAGCAGTTCTTC. Residues: CASSPTSGSSYNEQFF.

V and J are TRBV5-6 and TRBJ2-7; 12 positions agree with TRBD1. This CDR3 is 17 amino acids long. Trimming took 3 bases from V and 0 from J; bases not matched to a gene: 7. CDR1 and CDR2 (germline): SGHDT, YYEEEE. The CDR3 reads CASSWPGQGAGSYEQYF. DNA of the CDR3: TGTGCCAGCAGCTGGCCGGGACAGGGGGCGGGCTCCTACGAGCAGTACTTC.

V is TRBV11-2 and J is TRBJ2-2; perhaps TRBD1 as D (5 bases). V was trimmed by 2 bases and J by 6 bases, leaving 13 bases between them. This CDR3 is built from 15 residues. Looked up from germline, CDR1 is SGHAT and CDR2 is FQNNGV. The CDR3 here is CASSLSIRVPGELFF. DNA of the CDR3: TGTGCCAGCAGCTTAAGTATCAGGGTCCCCGGGGAGCTGTTTTTT. The full variable domain, rest sourced from reference TRBV11-2 and TRBJ2-2, is EAGVAQSPRYKIIEKRQSVAFWCNPISGHATLYWYQQILGQGPKLLIQFQNNGVVDDSQLPKDRFSAERLKGVDSTLKIQPAKLEDSAVYLCASSLSIRVPGELFFGEGSRLTVL.

This clonotype has ten or more counts. The chain employs TRBV28 and TRBJ2-3; 10 nucleotides match TRBD1. In germline, CDR1 is MDHEN, CDR2 SYDVKM. CDR3 length equals 14 residues. With V trimmed by 8 bases and J by 6 bases, 8 bases remained unmatched. The CDR3 reads CASRPGQGMDTQYF. CDR3 bases: TGTGCCAGCCGACCGGGACAGGGGATGGATACGCAGTATTTT.

Regarding this clonotype: This may stem from a read error, because a much larger clone lies one nucleotide away. The chain is built from TRBV7-9 and TRBJ2-7; D not resolved. The CDR3 is 16 residues long. V was trimmed by 5 bases and J by 0 bases, leaving 17 bases between them. Germline V gene data show CDR1 as SEHNR and CDR2 as FQNEAQ (reference sequence). The CDR3 DNA reads TGTGCCAGCAGCCCCCCAAGGGAAACCCCCTCCTACGAGCAGTACTTC. Its protein product is CASSPPRETPSYEQYF.

This clonotype was found many times. The genes are TRBV12-3 or TRBV12-4 and TRBJ1-1, with D possibly matching TRBD1 (5 bases). The V gene lost 2 bases and the J gene lost 1 base, with 8 bases spanning the gap. This CDR3 comprises 14 residues. CDR3 bases: TGTGCCAGCAGTTTATCAGGGACGAACACTGAAGCTTTCTTT. This sequence encodes CASSLSGTNTEAFF.

This clonotype has at least ten counts. The V and J genes are TRBV6-1 and TRBJ1-3, with D unclear. This CDR3 is 14 amino acids long. CDR1 is MNHNS and CDR2 is SASEGT in the germline V gene. The V end lost 1 base, the J end lost 4 bases, and 8 bases lay between the germline ends. The CDR3 loop reads CASSEDTSGNTIYF. For the CDR3, the DNA is TGTGCCAGCAGTGAAGACACTTCCGGAAACACCATATATTTT.

The rearrangement joins TRBV19 to TRBJ1-2; D remains unclear. The CDR3 runs 13 residues. With 5 bases removed from V and 4 bases from J, the gap between germline ends came to 11 bases. The germline gives CDR1 LNHDA, CDR2 SQIVND (reference sequence). The CDR3 DNA reads TGTGCCAGTAGTCCAGAGGTTTTCTATGGCTACACCTTC. Protein sequence: CASSPEVFYGYTF.

In its sample, this clonotype was seen a few times. The chain recombines TRBV7-9 with TRBJ1-2; unclear D gene. This CDR3 has 15 residues. V shed 0 bases and J shed 0 bases, with 8 bases lying between them. Germline V gene sequence: CDR1 SEHNR, CDR2 FQNEAQ (reference sequence). CDR3 sequence (DNA): TGTGCCAGCAGCTTAGCCGCGGGATCTAACTATGGCTACACCTTC. It codes for CASSLAAGSNYGYTF.

This clonotype was seen repeatedly, ten times or more. The chain joins TRBV30 to TRBJ1-1; D is ambiguous. The CDR3 has 12 amino acids. Germline loops: CDR1 GTSNPN, CDR2 SVGIG (reference sequence). V lost 3 bases and J 1 base, leaving 6 bases between the germline ends. As DNA, the CDR3 is TGTGCCTGGAGGACAACGAACACTGAAGCTTTCTTT. It encodes CAWRTTNTEAFF.

This clonotype was counted ten times or more. J is TRBJ1-2 and V is TRBV20-1, with TRBD1 matching 9 bases. This CDR3 contains 12 residues. Germline trimming cut 6 bases from V and 6 bases from J; bases unmatched to any gene: 5. The germline CDR1 and CDR2 sequences are DFQATT and SNEGSKA (reference sequence). The CDR3 protein is CSARGQGDGYTF. In nucleotides, the CDR3 is TGCAGTGCCAGGGGACAGGGAGATGGCTACACCTTC.

This clonotype was picked up many times. The J gene is TRBJ1-1, the V gene TRBV15; D unresolved. In germline, CDR1 is LNHNV, CDR2 YYDKDF (reference sequence). CDR3 size: 11 residues. V was trimmed by 6 bases and J by 8 bases, leaving 10 bases between them. The CDR3 region is CATRSATEAFF. In nucleotides, the CDR3 is TGTGCCACCAGATCGGCTACCGAAGCTTTCTTT.

This clonotype occurred many times. This chain uses TRBV3-1 with TRBJ1-1; no clear D gene. The CDR3 is made up of 14 amino acids. Trimming took 0 bases from V and 1 from J, leaving 6 bases between them. Germline V gene lookup returns CDR1 LGHDT and CDR2 YNNKEL (reference sequence). The CDR3 nucleotides read TGTGCCAGCAGCCAAGACATAGGGAACACTGAAGCTTTCTTT. This translates into CASSQDIGNTEAFF.